The 26 T cell receptor beta chains below all came from one sample that was sequenced in a study of response to subunit inactivated influenza vaccine. MiXCR, applied by TCRdb to the RT-PCR reads, yields one record per CDR3 protein. The repertoire holds hundreds of thousands of distinct CDR3 sequences, with 14% as singletons. The specimen comprised PBMCs from blood, sampled approximately 15 days before vaccination. The receptors derive from a middle-aged man who received an inactivated influenza vaccine.

The chain has TRBV29-1 and TRBJ2-3; maybe TRBD2 (6 bases). Germline V CDR1 and CDR2: SQVTM, ANQGSEA. CDR3 size: 14 residues. V was clipped by 7 bases and J by 3 bases, with 17 bases between them. The CDR3 reads CSALLGGFTDTQYF. The CDR3 DNA follows: TGCAGCGCTCTGTTGGGGGGTTTTACAGATACGCAGTATTTT.

This clonotype was seen once. The CDR3: CASSLTGEGEQYF. For the CDR3, the DNA is TGCGCCAGCAGCCTGACGGGGGAGGGCGAGCAGTACTTC. The rearrangement joins TRBV5-1 to TRBJ2-7; TRBD2 matches at 7 bases. V dropped 4 bases and J dropped 6; count of bases not matched to a gene: 7. The germline V gene encodes CDR1 SGHRS and CDR2 YFSETQ. The CDR3 is 13 amino acids.

V and J are TRBV30 and TRBJ2-3; D ambiguous. This CDR3 is built from 15 residues. Germline-derived CDR1 and CDR2 are GTSNPN and SVGIG (reference sequence). Trimming shortened V by 0 bases and J by 0 bases, and 10 bases separated the two germline ends. DNA for the CDR3: TGTGCCTGGAGTGTCAGTAGGGAAAGCACAGATACGCAGTATTTT. The encoded protein is CAWSVSRESTDTQYF.

This clonotype was counted at least ten times. V is TRBV10-3 and J is TRBJ2-5; D is possibly TRBD1 (6 bases). The CDR3 loop spans 14 amino acids. V lost 2 bases and J 6 bases, leaving 13 bases between the germline ends. The V gene's germline CDR1 is ENHRY and CDR2 SYGVKD. Written as DNA, the CDR3 is TGTGCCATCAGTGAGCCCGGGACATCAAAGACCCAGTACTTC. Protein product: CAISEPGTSKTQYF.

This clonotype was detected many times. The V and J genes are TRBV6-2 or TRBV6-3 and TRBJ2-3, with D perhaps TRBD2 (6 bases). The CDR3 contains 14 residues. Trimming left V 5 bases short and J 2 bases short, with 11 bases between. Germline values: CDR1 MNHEY, CDR2 SVGEGT. The CDR3 DNA reads TGTGCCAGCAGTCCCGGGACTCTCACAGATACGCAGTATTTT. Amino acids: CASSPGTLTDTQYF.

This clonotype has ten or more counts. At one of its ends the junction is not consistent with the germline gene, which may arise from a read error. The V gene is TRBV12-3 or TRBV12-4, the J gene TRBJ2-7; 10 bases line up with TRBD1. This CDR3 spans 15 amino acids. CDR3 bases: TGCGCCAGCAGCTTTGGAGGACAGGGGGCCTACGAGCAGTACTTC. Its protein product is CASSFGGQGAYEQYF.

V is TRBV5-1 and J is TRBJ2-1; possible D gene TRBD2, 6 bases. The length of the CDR3 is 13 residues. Germline-derived CDR1 and CDR2 are SGHRS and YFSETQ. V was shortened by 0 bases and J by 12 bases, with 13 bases between the two germline ends. The CDR3 coding sequence is TGCGCCAGCAGCTTGGACGCGGGACCTAGGCAGTTCTTC. Its translation is CASSLDAGPRQFF. Based on the CDR3 plus reference TRBV5-1 and TRBJ2-1, the full variable domain is KAGVTQTPRYLIKTRGQQVTLSCSPISGHRSVSWYQQTPGQGLQFLFEYFSETQRNKGNFPGRFSGRQFSNSRSEMNVSTLELGDSALYLCASSLDAGPRQFFGPGTRLTVL.

This clonotype was detected only a few times. This sequence joins TRBV6-5 and TRBJ1-5, with D hard to call. The ends were cut back, 2 bases at V and 2 bases at J, with 13 bases in the middle. CDR1 MNHEY and CDR2 SVGAGI come from the germline V gene. CDR3 length: 16 amino acids. The CDR3 reads CASSYPPDPGNQPQHF. The CDR3 nucleotides read TGTGCCAGCAGTTACCCGCCCGATCCGGGCAATCAGCCCCAGCATTTT.

This clonotype was observed a few times. The J gene is TRBJ2-3, the V gene TRBV6-6; D call uncertain. V was trimmed by 6 bases and J by 1 base, leaving 8 bases between them. In germline, CDR1 is MNHNY, CDR2 SVGAGI (reference sequence). There are 13 residues in the CDR3. In nucleotides, the CDR3 is TGTGCCAGCAGATCGACCGGCACAGATACGCAGTATTTT. It is translated as CASRSTGTDTQYF.

This clonotype was seen a few times. V is TRBV25-1 and J is TRBJ2-5; 11 positions agree with TRBD2. Per the germline V gene, CDR1 is MGHDK and CDR2 is SYGVNS. Trimming removed 4 bases from V and 4 bases from J; junction bases left unmatched: 2. The CDR3 consists of 14 residues. CDR3 amino acids: CASSATSGIETQYF. In DNA, the CDR3 is TGTGCCAGCAGTGCGACTAGCGGGATAGAGACCCAGTACTTC.

The chain recombines TRBV29-1 with TRBJ1-1; no definite D call. The CDR3 has 12 amino acids. Trimming took off 7 bases at V and 6 bases at J, with 15 bases between the two ends. Germline values: CDR1 SQVTM, CDR2 ANQGSEA. The CDR3 region is CSARPDTPEAFF. CDR3 nucleotide sequence: TGCAGCGCAAGGCCCGACACCCCTGAAGCTTTCTTT.

This clonotype was seen a handful of times. The J gene is TRBJ2-5, the V gene TRBV12-3 or TRBV12-4; 7 nucleotides align to TRBD1. This CDR3 contains 14 residues. The J segment lost 6 bases and the V segment lost 5 bases, leaving 9 bases of the junction unmatched. This CDR3 is CASSPTGMGKTQYF. CDR3 nucleotide sequence: TGTGCCAGCAGTCCGACAGGGATGGGCAAGACCCAGTACTTC.

The sample holds many counts of this clonotype. CDR3 sequence reads: CSAGQYNQPQHF. Here the CDR3 DNA reads TGCAGTGCTGGACAGTACAATCAGCCCCAGCATTTT. The V call is TRBV20-1, the J call TRBJ1-5, with a weak D call TRBD1 (6 bases). Germline CDR1 and CDR2: DFQATT and SNEGSKA (reference sequence). The CDR3 has 12 amino acids. Trimming removed 5 bases at V and 3 bases at J, with 8 bases between.

The chain has TRBV28 and TRBJ2-7; D remains ambiguous. The CDR3 is 15 amino acids. V gave up 3 bases and J gave up 0 bases, with 12 bases separating them. Germline V gene data show CDR1 as MDHEN and CDR2 as SYDVKM. The CDR3 DNA reads as TGTGCCAGCAGTTTTAGGCGGCCGAGCTCCTACGAGCAGTACTTC. Protein product: CASSFRRPSSYEQYF.

This chain links TRBV10-3 with TRBJ2-3; TRBD2 is a possible D gene (6 bases). Germline lookup yields CDR1 ENHRY and CDR2 SYGVKD. V lost 0 bases to trimming and J lost 2 bases, with 24 bases between them. The CDR3 is made up of 20 amino acids. The CDR3 DNA reads as TGTGCCATCAGTGAGTCGATTCGCGGTGGGGCGGGGTTAAACACAGATACGCAGTATTTT. This encodes CAISESIRGGAGLNTDTQYF.

V usage is TRBV6-1 and J usage is TRBJ1-2; D perhaps matches TRBD1 (6 bases). Trimming shortened V by 7 bases and J by 8 bases, and 20 bases separated the two germline ends. CDR1 and CDR2 from the germline V gene are MNHNS and SASEGT. The CDR3 length is 14 residues. DNA for the CDR3: TGTGCCAGCACCGACTTTTGGGGGGCGGAGGGCTACACCTTC. Its translation: CASTDFWGAEGYTF.

CDR3 loop: CASSTGTVGIQYF. CDR3 nucleotides: TGTGCCAGCAGTACCGGGACAGTAGGCATTCAGTACTTC. This chain connects TRBV6-1 to TRBJ2-4; the match to TRBD1 covers 7 bases. This CDR3 spans 13 amino acids. V shed 5 bases, J shed 9 bases, and the junction held 7 bases outside the gene matches. Germline V gives CDR1 MNHNS, CDR2 SASEGT.

This clonotype was seen many times. V usage is TRBV27 and J usage is TRBJ1-1; TRBD1 is a possible D gene (6 bases). Trimming pared 2 bases from V and 3 bases from J, leaving 13 bases between. CDR3 length: 15 amino acids. Germline CDR1 and CDR2: MNHEY and SMNVEV (reference sequence). The CDR3 bases are TGTGCCAGCAGTTTACAGGGGAGGATCGACACTGAAGCTTTCTTT. Encoded protein: CASSLQGRIDTEAFF.

This clonotype was observed a handful of times. The chain employs TRBV20-1 and TRBJ2-1; 7 nucleotides line up with TRBD1. The germline gives CDR1 DFQATT, CDR2 SNEGSKA (reference sequence). The ends lost 4 bases at V and 3 bases at J; junction bases unmatched: 9. The CDR3 contains 15 residues. CDR3 sequence (DNA): TGCAGTGCTACCAGTGTTGGGGACAGCTACAATGAGCAGTTCTTC. Translating it yields CSATSVGDSYNEQFF.

V and J are TRBV5-1 and TRBJ2-1; TRBD1 or TRBD2 may be the D gene (7 bases each). The CDR3 loop spans 14 amino acids. The V end lost 1 base, the J end lost 8 bases, and 13 bases lay between the germline ends. The germline gives CDR1 SGHRS, CDR2 YFSETQ. The CDR3 DNA reads TGCGCCAGCAGCTTGAGGGCAGGGGGGGATGAGCAGTTCTTC. Its translation is CASSLRAGGDEQFF.

In this sample, this clonotype turned up a few times. The rearrangement links TRBV29-1 to TRBJ1-2; the D is unclear. Germline-derived CDR1 and CDR2 are SQVTM and ANQGSEA. The CDR3 is 12 residues long. Trimming took off 7 bases at V and 6 bases at J, with 15 bases between the two ends. The CDR3 loop is CSAGREADGYTF. The CDR3 DNA is TGCAGCGCTGGGAGGGAAGCTGATGGCTACACCTTC.

The sample holds a few counts of this clonotype. This chain connects TRBV7-9 to TRBJ2-3; D possibly corresponds to TRBD1 (5 bases). Germline V CDR1 and CDR2: SEHNR, FQNEAQ (reference sequence). This CDR3 comprises 16 residues. Trimming took off 5 bases at V and 1 base at J, with 16 bases between the two ends. CDR3 residues: CASSLLVGVGTDTQYF. The CDR3 DNA reads as TGTGCCAGCAGCCTCCTAGTAGGGGTCGGCACAGATACGCAGTATTTT.

The chain employs TRBV9 and TRBJ2-2; D gene unclear. The CDR3 has 15 amino acids. The germline CDR1 and CDR2 sequences are SGDLS and YYNGEE. V dropped 3 bases and J dropped 2 bases, with 11 bases sitting between them. CDR3 in amino acids: CASSDGGLNTGELFF. The CDR3 nucleotides are TGTGCCAGCAGCGATGGTGGGCTTAACACCGGGGAGCTGTTTTTT. Combining the CDR3 with reference TRBV9 and TRBJ2-2 gives the whole variable domain DSGVTQTPKHLITATGQRVTLRCSPRSGDLSVYWYQQSLDQGLQFLIQYYNGEERAKGNILERFSAQQFPDLHSELNLSSLELGDSALYFCASSDGGLNTGELFFGEGSRLTVL.

The table lists this clonotype with many counts. The chain is built from TRBV3-1 and TRBJ1-1; 9 positions agree with TRBD1. The germline V gene has CDR1 LGHDT and CDR2 YNNKEL (reference sequence). The CDR3 consists of 16 residues. Germline trimming cut 6 bases from V and 6 bases from J; bases unmatched to any gene: 14. The CDR3 loop reads CASSQTGGRTSAEAFF. Written as DNA, the CDR3 is TGTGCCAGCAGTCAGACAGGGGGTAGGACTAGCGCTGAAGCTTTCTTT. Full variable domain (rest looked up from reference TRBV3-1 and TRBJ1-1): DTAVSQTPKYLVTQMGNDKSIKCEQNLGHDTMYWYKQDSKKFLKIMFSYNNKELIINETVPNRFSPKSPDKAHLNLHINSLELGDSAVYFCASSQTGGRTSAEAFFGQGTRLTVV.

This clonotype was picked up many times. The chain is built from TRBV7-9 and TRBJ1-1, with D possibly TRBD1 on 6 matching bases. V was cut by 7 bases and J by 0 bases, with 18 bases left in between. The CDR3 sequence is 16 residues long. Germline V CDR1 and CDR2: SEHNR, FQNEAQ (reference sequence). CDR3 region: CASTLGGADLNTEAFF. CDR3 bases: TGTGCCAGCACCCTAGGGGGGGCCGACTTGAACACTGAAGCTTTCTTT.

The chain uses TRBV11-3 and TRBJ2-3; D may correspond to TRBD1 or TRBD2 (5 bases each). V was pared by 5 bases and J by 4 bases, with 7 bases between. Germline lookup yields CDR1 SGHNT and CDR2 YENEEA. There are 12 residues in the CDR3. The CDR3 sequence: CASSQGPDTQYF. DNA of the CDR3: TGTGCCAGCAGCCAGGGACCAGATACGCAGTATTTT.